Detailed here is one TCR beta chain. Its binding antigen is unknown. No base qualities exist here, and no much larger clone lies one base off it. This record belongs to a study of blood T cell repertoires in COVID-19 (TCRdb year 2020). In the study overall: Collaborator samples came from the United States, Italy and Spain and covered acute and convalescent phases of COVID-19. Deeply sampled blood TCRbeta repertoires from subjects exposed to, actively infected with, or recovered from COVID-19 were included in the dataset. Samples were obtained from the ongoing ImmuneRACE study (first 160 participants) and from 1,254 subjects provided by 6 global collaborators. HLA class I and class II types, where available, came from metadata supplied by the sample provider rather than from assay-based typing. A freely available public database, intended as a resource for researchers studying the immune response to SARS-CoV-2, is where the repertoires were released. The prospective study material was composed of cDNA or gDNA derived from T cells, B-cell-depleted T cells, or PBMCs. Sample metadata almost always included a de-identified subject ID, COVID-19 status, age in years and sex.

What the study reported, not specific to this receptor: The quantity of clinical and demographic metadata differed by source and by participant and was supplied without curation.

TCRbeta CDR3 regions were amplified from genomic DNA using the immunoSEQ Assay, a bias-controlled multiplex PCR. In the authors' own workflow: Nucleated cell counts per sample were estimated from amplification of reference gene primers within the assay. To quantify the absolute abundance of each unique TCRbeta CDR3 rearrangement, sequence reads were collapsed and filtered. For each sample, productive Simpson clonality was calculated as the square root of Simpson's diversity index across productive rearrangements. Not all clones reach the TCRdb copy of this immuneACCESS table, which keeps in-frame sequences only. Checked studies attribute under half of the gap to unresolved V genes and leave the rest unexplained. Clonal size and the V and J genes are those of that table, whereas D and trimming came from the DNA. This sample is represented by about 35,000 clones; about 74% of them were singletons. Jointly, the top ten make up 16% of the sample.

Taken from cysteine to phenylalanine, the CDR3 has 14 residues. Here the CDR3 DNA is all that survives: 42 bases in frame from base 1. The germline ends are 10 bases apart after V is trimmed by 1 base and J by 4 bases. Taken from the germline V gene (reference sequence), the CDR1 and CDR2 loops are LNHNV and YYDKDF. Each collaborating institution followed its own protocols to collect whole blood in K2EDTA tubes. For TCRbeta analysis, collaborators shipped samples as frozen whole blood, isolated PBMCs, or DNA extracted from either of those sample types. The sequencing sample was made of peripheral blood. The chain employs TRBV15 and TRBJ1-2; no D gene call is confident. The TCR comes from a human donor in a cohort sampled during active COVID-19. Here the CDR3 is given as CATSRGGNPYGYTF. The DNA sequence follows: TGTGCCACCAGCAGAGGAGGAAACCCCTATGGCTACACCTTC.